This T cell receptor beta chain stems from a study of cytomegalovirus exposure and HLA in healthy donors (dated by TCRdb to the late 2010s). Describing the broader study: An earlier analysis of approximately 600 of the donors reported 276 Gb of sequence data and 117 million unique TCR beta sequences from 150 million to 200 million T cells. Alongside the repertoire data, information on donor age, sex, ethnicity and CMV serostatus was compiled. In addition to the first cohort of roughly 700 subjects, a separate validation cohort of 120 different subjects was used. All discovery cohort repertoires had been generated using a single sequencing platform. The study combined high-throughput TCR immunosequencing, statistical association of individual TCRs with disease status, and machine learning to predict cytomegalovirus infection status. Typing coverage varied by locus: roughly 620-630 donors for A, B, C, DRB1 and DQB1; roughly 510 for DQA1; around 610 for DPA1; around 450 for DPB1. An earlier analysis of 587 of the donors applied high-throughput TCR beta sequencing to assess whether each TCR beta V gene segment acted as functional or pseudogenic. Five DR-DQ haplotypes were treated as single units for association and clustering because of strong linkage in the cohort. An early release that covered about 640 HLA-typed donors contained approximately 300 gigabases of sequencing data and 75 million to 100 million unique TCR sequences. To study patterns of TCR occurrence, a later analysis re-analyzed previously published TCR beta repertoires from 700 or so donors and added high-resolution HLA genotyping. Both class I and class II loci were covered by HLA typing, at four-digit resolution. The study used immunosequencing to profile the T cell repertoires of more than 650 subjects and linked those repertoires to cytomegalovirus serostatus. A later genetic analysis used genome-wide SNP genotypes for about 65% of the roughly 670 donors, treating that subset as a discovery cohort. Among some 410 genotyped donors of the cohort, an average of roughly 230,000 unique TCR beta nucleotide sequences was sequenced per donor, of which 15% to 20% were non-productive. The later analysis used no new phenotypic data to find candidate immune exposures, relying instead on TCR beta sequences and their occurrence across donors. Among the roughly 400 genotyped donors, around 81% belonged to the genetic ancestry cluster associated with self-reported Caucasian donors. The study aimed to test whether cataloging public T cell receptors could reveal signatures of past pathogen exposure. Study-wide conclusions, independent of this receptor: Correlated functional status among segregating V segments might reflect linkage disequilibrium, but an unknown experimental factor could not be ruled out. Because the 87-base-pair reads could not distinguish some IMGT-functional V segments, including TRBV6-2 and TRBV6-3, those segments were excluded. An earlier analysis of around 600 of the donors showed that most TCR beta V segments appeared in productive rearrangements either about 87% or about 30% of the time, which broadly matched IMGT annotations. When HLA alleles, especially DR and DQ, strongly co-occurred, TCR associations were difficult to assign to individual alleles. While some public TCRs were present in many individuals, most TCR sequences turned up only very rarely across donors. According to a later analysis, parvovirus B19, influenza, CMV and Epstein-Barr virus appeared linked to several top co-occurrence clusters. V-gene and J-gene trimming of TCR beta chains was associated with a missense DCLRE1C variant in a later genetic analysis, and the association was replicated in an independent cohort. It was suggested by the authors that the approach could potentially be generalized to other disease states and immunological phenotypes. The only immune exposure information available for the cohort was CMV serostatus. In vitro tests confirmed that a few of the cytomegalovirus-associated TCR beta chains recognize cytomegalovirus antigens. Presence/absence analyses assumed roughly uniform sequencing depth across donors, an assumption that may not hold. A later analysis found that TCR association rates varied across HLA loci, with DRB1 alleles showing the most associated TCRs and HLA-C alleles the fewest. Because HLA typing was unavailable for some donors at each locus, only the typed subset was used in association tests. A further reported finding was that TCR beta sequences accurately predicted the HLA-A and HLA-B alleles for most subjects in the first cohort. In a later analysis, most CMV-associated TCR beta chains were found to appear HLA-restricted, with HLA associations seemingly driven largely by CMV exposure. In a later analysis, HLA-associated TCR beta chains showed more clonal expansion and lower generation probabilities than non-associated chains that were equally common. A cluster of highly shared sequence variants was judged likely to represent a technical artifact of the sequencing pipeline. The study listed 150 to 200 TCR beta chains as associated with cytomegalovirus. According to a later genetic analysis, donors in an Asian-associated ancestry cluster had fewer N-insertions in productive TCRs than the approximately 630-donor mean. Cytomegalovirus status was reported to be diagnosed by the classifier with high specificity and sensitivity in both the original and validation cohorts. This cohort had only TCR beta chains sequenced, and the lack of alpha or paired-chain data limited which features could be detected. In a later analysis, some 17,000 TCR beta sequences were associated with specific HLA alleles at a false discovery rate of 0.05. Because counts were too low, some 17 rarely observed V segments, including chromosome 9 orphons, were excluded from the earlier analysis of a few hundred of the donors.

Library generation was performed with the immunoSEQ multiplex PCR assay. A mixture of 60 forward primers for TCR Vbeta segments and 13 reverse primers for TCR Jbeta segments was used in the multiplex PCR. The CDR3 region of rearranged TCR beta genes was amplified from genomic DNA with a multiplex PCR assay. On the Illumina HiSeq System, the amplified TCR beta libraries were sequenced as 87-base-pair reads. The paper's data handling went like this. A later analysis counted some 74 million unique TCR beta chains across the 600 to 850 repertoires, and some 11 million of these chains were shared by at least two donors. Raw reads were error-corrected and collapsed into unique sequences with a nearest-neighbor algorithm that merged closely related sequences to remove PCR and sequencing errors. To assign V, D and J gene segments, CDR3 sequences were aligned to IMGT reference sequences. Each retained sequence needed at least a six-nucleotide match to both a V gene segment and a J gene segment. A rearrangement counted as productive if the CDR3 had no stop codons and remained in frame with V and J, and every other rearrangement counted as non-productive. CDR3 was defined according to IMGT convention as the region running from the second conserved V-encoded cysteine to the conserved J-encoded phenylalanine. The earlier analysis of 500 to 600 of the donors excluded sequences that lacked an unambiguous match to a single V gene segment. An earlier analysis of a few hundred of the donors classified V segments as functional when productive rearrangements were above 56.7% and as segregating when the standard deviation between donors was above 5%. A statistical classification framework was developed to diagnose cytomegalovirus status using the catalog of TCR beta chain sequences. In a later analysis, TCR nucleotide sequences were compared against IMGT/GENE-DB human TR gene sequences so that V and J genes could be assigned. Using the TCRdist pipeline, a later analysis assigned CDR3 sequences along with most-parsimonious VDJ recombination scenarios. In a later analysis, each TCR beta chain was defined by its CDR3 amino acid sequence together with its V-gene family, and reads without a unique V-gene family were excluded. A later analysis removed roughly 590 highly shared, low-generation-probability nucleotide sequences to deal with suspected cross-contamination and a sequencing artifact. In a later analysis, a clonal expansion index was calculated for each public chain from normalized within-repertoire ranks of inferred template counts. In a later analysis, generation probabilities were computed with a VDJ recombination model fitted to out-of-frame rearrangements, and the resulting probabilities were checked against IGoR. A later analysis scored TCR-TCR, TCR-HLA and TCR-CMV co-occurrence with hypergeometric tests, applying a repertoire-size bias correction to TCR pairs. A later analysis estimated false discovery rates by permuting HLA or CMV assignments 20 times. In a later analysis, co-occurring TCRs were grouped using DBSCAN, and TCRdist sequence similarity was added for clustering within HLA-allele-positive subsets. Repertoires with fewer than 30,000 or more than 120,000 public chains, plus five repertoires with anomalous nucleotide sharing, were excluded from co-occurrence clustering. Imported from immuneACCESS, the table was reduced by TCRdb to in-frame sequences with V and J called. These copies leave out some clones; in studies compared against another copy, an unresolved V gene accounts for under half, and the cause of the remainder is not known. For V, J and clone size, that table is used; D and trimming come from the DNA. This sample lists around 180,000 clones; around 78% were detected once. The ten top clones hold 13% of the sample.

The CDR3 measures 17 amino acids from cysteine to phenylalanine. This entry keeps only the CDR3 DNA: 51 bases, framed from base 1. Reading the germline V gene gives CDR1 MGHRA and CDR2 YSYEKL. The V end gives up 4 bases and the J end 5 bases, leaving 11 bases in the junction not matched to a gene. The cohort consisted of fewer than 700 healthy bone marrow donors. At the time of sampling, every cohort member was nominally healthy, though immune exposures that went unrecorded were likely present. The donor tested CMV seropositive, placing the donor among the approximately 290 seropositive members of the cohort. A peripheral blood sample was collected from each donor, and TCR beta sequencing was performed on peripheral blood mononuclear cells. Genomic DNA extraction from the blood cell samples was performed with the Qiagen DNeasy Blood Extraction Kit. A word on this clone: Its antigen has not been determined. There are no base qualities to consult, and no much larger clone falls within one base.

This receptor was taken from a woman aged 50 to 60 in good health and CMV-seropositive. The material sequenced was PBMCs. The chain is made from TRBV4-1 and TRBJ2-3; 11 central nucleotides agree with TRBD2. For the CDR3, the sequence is CASSPDFSGGVIDTQYF. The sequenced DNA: TGCGCCAGCAGCCCCGATTTTAGCGGGGGGGTCATAGATACGCAGTATTTT.